Listed here are 18 T cell receptor beta chains from one sample, sequenced in a study of neurological immune-mediated disorders. TCRdb recomputed calls from the 5' RACE reads with MiXCR, one row per CDR3 protein. The sample lists approximately 60,000 distinct CDR3 sequences, about 4% occurring once. Input material: PBMCs. The receptor set was obtained from a man aged 45-60 years with multiple sclerosis.

Ten or more counts support this clonotype. The chain uses TRBV9 and TRBJ2-1; D gene uncertain. Germline V gene sequence: CDR1 SGDLS, CDR2 YYNGEE. The CDR3 spans 16 residues. Trimming removed 0 bases from V and 1 base from J, with 11 bases in between. The CDR3 nucleotides read TGTGCCAGCAGCGTAGGGTCTCCCCTTTCCTACAATGAGCAGTTCTTC. It is translated as CASSVGSPLSYNEQFF.

This clonotype appeared many times. The rearrangement joins TRBV29-1 to TRBJ2-2; 8 positions agree with TRBD1. The CDR3 runs to 14 residues. CDR1 is SQVTM, CDR2 ANQGSEA, per germline. Trimming removed 4 bases from V and 0 bases from J; junction bases left unmatched: 1. For the CDR3, the DNA is TGCAGCGTTGTCAGGGGGCCGAACACCGGGGAGCTGTTTTTT. Translation: CSVVRGPNTGELFF.

This clonotype has ten or more counts. This chain uses TRBV28 with TRBJ2-5; tentative D call: TRBD1 (5 bases). The V gene's germline CDR1 is MDHEN and CDR2 SYDVKM. Deletions cut 6 bases from V and 2 bases from J, with 7 bases between. CDR3 length equals 12 residues. DNA for the CDR3: TGTGCCAGCAGACAGGCTCAAGAGACCCAGTACTTC. Translating gives CASRQAQETQYF.

The chain uses TRBV6-6 and TRBJ1-5, with unresolved D. This CDR3 region has 16 residues. V lost 6 bases and J 0 bases, leaving 15 bases between the germline ends. CDR1 and CDR2 (germline): MNHNY, SVGAGI (reference sequence). The CDR3 DNA reads as TGTGCCAGCAGCCCAGGACCGGGATATAGCAATCAGCCCCAGCATTTT. This codes for CASSPGPGYSNQPQHF.

This clonotype was found many times. As DNA, the CDR3 is TGTGCCAGCAGCCAAGTGAGAACAGGGGGTAATTCACCCCTCCACTTT. Protein: CASSQVRTGGNSPLHF. This rearrangement joins TRBV3-1 to TRBJ1-6; 8 bases align to TRBD1. The J segment lost 6 bases and the V segment lost 1 base, leaving 5 bases of the junction unmatched. Germline V gene data show CDR1 as LGHDT and CDR2 as YNNKEL (reference sequence). This CDR3 comprises 16 residues. Full variable domain (rest looked up from reference TRBV3-1 and TRBJ1-6): DTAVSQTPKYLVTQMGNDKSIKCEQNLGHDTMYWYKQDSKKFLKIMFSYNNKELIINETVPNRFSPKSPDKAHLNLHINSLELGDSAVYFCASSQVRTGGNSPLHFGNGTRLTVT.

This clonotype was seen at least ten times. The chain has TRBV3-1 and TRBJ1-2, with D hard to call. CDR3 length equals 12 residues. CDR1 and CDR2 from the germline V gene are LGHDT and YNNKEL (reference sequence). Between the trimmed V and J ends, which lost 2 bases and 6 bases, there was a span of 7 bases. In DNA, the CDR3 is TGTGCCAGCAGCCAAAGGCGGGATGGCTACACCTTC. The encoded protein is CASSQRRDGYTF.

A remark on this clonotype: Just one base apart from a much larger clone, this may be a read error. V and J are TRBV7-9 and TRBJ1-1; possible D gene TRBD1, 5 bases. Germline values: CDR1 SEHNR, CDR2 FQNEAQ (reference sequence). CDR3 length equals 15 residues. The CDR3 region is CANSLLTGGDTEAFF. The CDR3 nucleotides read TGTGCCAACAGCTTACTCACGGGGGGGGACACTGAAGCTTTCTTT.

This clonotype was counted only a few times. V usage is TRBV27 and J usage is TRBJ1-1; D perhaps matches TRBD1 (5 bases). V lost 8 bases and J lost 1, with 17 bases in between. The CDR3 is 15 amino acids. CDR1 is MNHEY and CDR2 is SMNVEV in the germline V gene (reference sequence). The CDR3 region is CASLRGRGENTEAFF. CDR3 bases: TGTGCCAGCCTCCGTGGACGGGGGGAGAACACTGAAGCTTTCTTT.

In this sample, this clonotype turned up many times. The chain has TRBV15 and TRBJ1-4; no reliable D call. This CDR3 is 16 amino acids long. Germline CDR1 is LNHNV and CDR2 is YYDKDF (reference sequence). Trimming took 2 bases from V and 0 from J, leaving 10 bases between them. The CDR3 nucleotides are TGTGCCACCAGCAGAAGCCAGAGTGCAACTAATGAAAAACTGTTTTTT. It specifies CATSRSQSATNEKLFF.

This clonotype showed up many times. CDR3 nucleotide sequence: TGTGCCAGCAGCTTAACAGGGGGGATAGACACTGAAGCTTTCTTT. Its translation is CASSLTGGIDTEAFF. The chain employs TRBV7-3 and TRBJ1-1, with D possibly TRBD1 on 6 matching bases. The CDR3 has 15 amino acids. Trimming stripped 0 bases from V and 3 bases from J, with 11 bases between. The germline V gene has CDR1 SGHTA and CDR2 FQGTGA.

This clonotype was detected many times. The rearrangement links TRBV20-1 to TRBJ2-2; D remains ambiguous. Trimming stripped 1 base from V and 0 bases from J, with 6 bases between. Germline CDR1 reads DFQATT; CDR2 reads SNEGSKA (reference sequence). The CDR3 is 14 residues long. DNA of the CDR3: TGCAGTGCTAGAGTCCTACCGAACACCGGGGAGCTGTTTTTT. As protein: CSARVLPNTGELFF.

A few counts support this clonotype. The chain recombines TRBV14 with TRBJ1-2; D gene uncertain. Germline V gene data show CDR1 as SGHDN and CDR2 as FVKESK. Trimming shortened V by 2 bases and J by 4 bases, and 11 bases separated the two germline ends. This CDR3 is built from 14 residues. CDR3 region: CASSQLSRSYGYTF. CDR3 nucleotides: TGTGCCAGCAGCCAACTTTCCAGGTCCTATGGCTACACCTTC.

This clonotype was found many times. An end of the junction differs from the germline gene, which may be a read error. The chain recombines TRBV5-1 with TRBJ1-5; TRBD1 aligns across 9 bases. Germline V lookup: CDR1 SGHRS, CDR2 YFSETQ. This CDR3 is built from 14 residues. CDR3 loop: CASSETGGGQPQNF. CDR3 bases: TGCGCCAGCAGCGAGACAGGGGGAGGGCAGCCCCAGAATTTT.

This clonotype was seen ten or more times. V gene TRBV5-6 combines with J gene TRBJ2-2, with 8 positions matching TRBD1. The V segment lost 4 bases and the J segment 5 bases; nucleotides outside the gene matches: 10. The CDR3 sequence is 16 residues long. CDR1 and CDR2 from the germline V gene are SGHDT and YYEEEE. The CDR3 coding sequence is TGTGCCAGCAGCGATTCAGGGGGCGCAGGGACCGGGGAGCTGTTTTTT. It codes for CASSDSGGAGTGELFF.

The sample holds a few counts of this clonotype. A read error may account for a junction end that differs from germline. The CDR3 DNA reads as TGTGCCAGCAGTTTCTTGGGCGGAGAAAATTCACCCCTCAACTTT. Protein sequence: CASSFLGGENSPLNF. This chain links TRBV12-3 or TRBV12-4 with TRBJ1-6; no clear D gene. This CDR3 spans 15 amino acids.

This clonotype was seen at least ten times. The chain couples TRBV6-1 to TRBJ1-1; maybe TRBD1 (5 bases). This CDR3 is built from 14 residues. Looked up from germline, CDR1 is MNHNS and CDR2 is SASEGT. Trimming cost V 3 bases and J 1 base, with 9 bases left between them. The CDR3 here is CASSEGTSNTEAFF. CDR3 coding DNA: TGTGCCAGCAGTGAGGGGACTTCGAACACTGAAGCTTTCTTT.

V is TRBV4-1 and J is TRBJ2-1; a possible D gene is TRBD1 (6 bases). Trimming removed 3 bases at V and 8 bases at J, with 14 bases between. The length of the CDR3 is 14 residues. CDR1 is MGHRA and CDR2 is YSYEKL in the germline V gene. CDR3 bases: TGCGCCAGCAGCCACTCGACAGGTGCAGATGAGCAGTTCTTC. Its translation is CASSHSTGADEQFF.

In its sample, this clonotype was seen a few times. The V and J genes are TRBV18 and TRBJ2-2, with D uncertain. CDR1 and CDR2 from the germline V gene are KGHSH and LQKENI. Trimming shortened V by 1 base and J by 1 base, and 7 bases separated the two germline ends. This CDR3 comprises 15 residues. Here the CDR3 reads CASSPLTGNTGELFF. Written as DNA, the CDR3 is TGTGCCAGCTCACCACTCACGGGGAACACCGGGGAGCTGTTTTTT.